This is a list of T cell receptor beta chains from one sample in a study of beta chain features in type 1 diabetes. Sequenced by immunoSEQ multiplex PCR; TCRdb stores in-frame clones only, minus some. The table lists about 240,000 clones, around 13% of them singletons. The sample comprised naive CD4+ T cells from blood. These receptors were obtained from a man aged 25-40 years with type 1 diabetes. Both conserved end residues are part of each CDR3. The order of the fields is J gene, clone size, V gene, D gene, CDR3 protein, CDR3 DNA. D genes are given only for firm matches. Not all rows give a size; the values are once, few, many and, for expanded clones, a class.

j_call: TRBJ2-3
clone_size: -
v_call: TRBV2
d_call: TRBD1
cdr3_aa: CASSGGQGRTDTQYF
cdr3_nt: TGTGCCAGCAGTGGGGGACAGGGGCGCACAGATACGCAGTATTTT

j_call: TRBJ2-1
clone_size: few
v_call: TRBV5-1
d_call: -
cdr3_aa: CASSHGTNVHEQFF
cdr3_nt: TGCGCCAGCAGCCACGGGACAAATGTTCACGAGCAGTTCTTC

j_call: TRBJ2-3
clone_size: -
v_call: TRBV7-8
d_call: TRBD1
cdr3_aa: CASSFGQGAGDTQYF
cdr3_nt: TGTGCCAGCAGCTTCGGACAGGGGGCAGGAGATACGCAGTATTTT

j_call: TRBJ1-2
clone_size: few
v_call: TRBV6-1
d_call: -
cdr3_aa: CASSVSTGSTHRGYTF
cdr3_nt: TGTGCCAGCAGTGTCTCGACAGGATCCACCCACCGTGGCTACACCTTC

j_call: TRBJ1-3
clone_size: few
v_call: TRBV30
d_call: -
cdr3_aa: CAWSVSGGWKGSTIYF
cdr3_nt: TGTGCCTGGAGCGTATCGGGGGGGTGGAAGGGATCCACCATATATTTT

j_call: TRBJ2-3
clone_size: few
v_call: TRBV14
d_call: -
cdr3_aa: CASSQDPRGSSADTQYF
cdr3_nt: TGTGCCAGCAGCCAAGATCCACGGGGTAGCAGCGCAGATACGCAGTATTTT

j_call: TRBJ1-3
clone_size: -
v_call: TRBV6-6
d_call: TRBD1
cdr3_aa: CASAIGQGSGNTIYF
cdr3_nt: TGTGCCAGCGCCATCGGACAGGGCTCTGGAAACACCATATATTTT

j_call: TRBJ2-5
clone_size: once
v_call: TRBV5-1
d_call: -
cdr3_aa: CASSLAVRETQYF
cdr3_nt: TGCGCCAGCAGCTTGGCCGTGAGGGAGACCCAGTACTTC

j_call: TRBJ2-7
clone_size: few
v_call: TRBV9
d_call: TRBD2
cdr3_aa: CASSVGGGGLREQYF
cdr3_nt: TGTGCCAGCAGCGTAGGCGGGGGGGGACTGCGGGAGCAGTACTTC

j_call: TRBJ2-5
clone_size: -
v_call: TRBV30
d_call: TRBD1
cdr3_aa: CAWSKGTKQGARETQYF
cdr3_nt: TGTGCCTGGAGTAAAGGAACCAAACAGGGGGCGCGTGAGACCCAGTACTTC

j_call: TRBJ2-1
clone_size: -
v_call: TRBV19
d_call: -
cdr3_aa: CASSMAAGEQFF
cdr3_nt: TGTGCCAGTAGTATGGCTGCGGGTGAGCAGTTCTTC

j_call: TRBJ1-4
clone_size: few
v_call: TRBV7-2
d_call: -
cdr3_aa: CASSLVAGGEKLFF
cdr3_nt: TGTGCCAGCAGCTTAGTAGCCGGAGGGGAAAAACTGTTTTTT

j_call: TRBJ2-1
clone_size: -
v_call: TRBV18
d_call: TRBD2
cdr3_aa: CASSPLAGSYNEQFF
cdr3_nt: TGTGCCAGCTCACCTCTAGCGGGCTCCTACAATGAGCAGTTCTTC

j_call: TRBJ2-4
clone_size: -
v_call: TRBV7-2
d_call: TRBD1
cdr3_aa: CASSQYRDRGRYAKNIQYF
cdr3_nt: TGTGCCAGCAGCCAATACCGGGACAGGGGGCGCTACGCCAAAAACATTCAGTACTTC

j_call: TRBJ1-3
clone_size: -
v_call: TRBV23-1
d_call: -
cdr3_aa: CASSQNLNQGLSGNTIYF
cdr3_nt: TGCGCCAGCAGTCAAAATCTCAACCAGGGGCTCTCTGGAAACACCATATATTTT

j_call: TRBJ2-1
clone_size: -
v_call: TRBV30
d_call: TRBD1
cdr3_aa: CAWSQTGIHNEQFF
cdr3_nt: TGTGCCTGGAGTCAGACAGGGATTCACAATGAGCAGTTCTTC